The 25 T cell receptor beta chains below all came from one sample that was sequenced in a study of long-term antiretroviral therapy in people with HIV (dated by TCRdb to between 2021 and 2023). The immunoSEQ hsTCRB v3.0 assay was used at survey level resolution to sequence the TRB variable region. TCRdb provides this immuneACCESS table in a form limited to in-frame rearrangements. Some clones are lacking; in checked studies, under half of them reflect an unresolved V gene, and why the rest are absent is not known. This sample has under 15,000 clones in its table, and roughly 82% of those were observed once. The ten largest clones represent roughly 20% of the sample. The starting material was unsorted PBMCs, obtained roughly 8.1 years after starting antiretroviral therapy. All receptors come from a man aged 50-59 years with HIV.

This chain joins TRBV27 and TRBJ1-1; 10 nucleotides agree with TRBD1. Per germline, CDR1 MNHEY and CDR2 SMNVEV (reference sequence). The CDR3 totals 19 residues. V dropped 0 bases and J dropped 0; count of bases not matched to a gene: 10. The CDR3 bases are TGTGCCAGCAGTTTATCCCCCTGGGACAGGGGCCTCCTGAACACTGAAGCTTTCTTT. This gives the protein CASSLSPWDRGLLNTEAFF.

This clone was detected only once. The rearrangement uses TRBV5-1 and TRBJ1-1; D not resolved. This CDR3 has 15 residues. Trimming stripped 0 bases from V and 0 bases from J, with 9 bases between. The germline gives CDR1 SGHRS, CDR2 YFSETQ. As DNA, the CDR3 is TGCGCCAGCAGCTTGGGTGAGGGCTTGAACACTGAAGCTTTCTTT. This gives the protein CASSLGEGLNTEAFF.

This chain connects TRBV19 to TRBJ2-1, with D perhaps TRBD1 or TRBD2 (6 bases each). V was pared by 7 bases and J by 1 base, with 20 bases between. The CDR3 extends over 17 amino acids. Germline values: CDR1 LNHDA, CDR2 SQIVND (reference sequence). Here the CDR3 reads CASIPTEGGSSYNEQFF. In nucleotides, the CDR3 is TGTGCCAGTATACCAACCGAAGGGGGGAGTTCCTACAATGAGCAGTTCTTC.

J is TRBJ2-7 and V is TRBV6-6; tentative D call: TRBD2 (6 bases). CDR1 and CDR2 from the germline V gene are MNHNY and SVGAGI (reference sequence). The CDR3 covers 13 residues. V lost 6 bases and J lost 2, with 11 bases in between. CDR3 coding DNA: TGTGCCAGCAGCCTGGGACTTACCTACGAGCAGTACTTC. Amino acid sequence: CASSLGLTYEQYF.

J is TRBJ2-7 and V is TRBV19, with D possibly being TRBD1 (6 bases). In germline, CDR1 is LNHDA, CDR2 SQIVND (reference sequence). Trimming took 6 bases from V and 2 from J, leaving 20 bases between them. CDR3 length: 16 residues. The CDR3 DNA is TGTGCCAGTAGCTCCTACCCGGCAGGGGTAGCCTACGAGCAGTACTTC. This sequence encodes CASSSYPAGVAYEQYF.

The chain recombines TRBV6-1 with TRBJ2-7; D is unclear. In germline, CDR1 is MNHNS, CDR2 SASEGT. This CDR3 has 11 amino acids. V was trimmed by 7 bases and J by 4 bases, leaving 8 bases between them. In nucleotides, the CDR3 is TGTGCCAGCAAAATGGCTTACGAGCAGTACTTC. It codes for CASKMAYEQYF.

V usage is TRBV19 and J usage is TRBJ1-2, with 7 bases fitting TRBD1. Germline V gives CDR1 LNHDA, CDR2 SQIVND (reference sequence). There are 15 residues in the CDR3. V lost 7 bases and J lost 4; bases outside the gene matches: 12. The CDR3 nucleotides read TGTGCCAGTATCCGCCGGACAGGTTGGGGCTATGGCTACACCTTC. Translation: CASIRRTGWGYGYTF.

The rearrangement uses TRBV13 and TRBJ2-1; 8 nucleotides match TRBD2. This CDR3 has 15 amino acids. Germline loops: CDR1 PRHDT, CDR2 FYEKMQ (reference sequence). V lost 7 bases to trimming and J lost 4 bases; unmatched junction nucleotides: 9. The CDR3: CASNTAGAWYNEQFF. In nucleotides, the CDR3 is TGTGCCAGCAACACAGCGGGGGCCTGGTACAATGAGCAGTTCTTC.

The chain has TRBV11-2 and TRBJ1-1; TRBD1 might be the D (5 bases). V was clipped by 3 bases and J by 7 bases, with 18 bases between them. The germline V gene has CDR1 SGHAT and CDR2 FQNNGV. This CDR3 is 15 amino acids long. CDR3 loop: CASSLGLWGGSEAFF. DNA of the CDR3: TGTGCCAGCAGCTTGGGCCTTTGGGGGGGTAGTGAAGCTTTCTTT.

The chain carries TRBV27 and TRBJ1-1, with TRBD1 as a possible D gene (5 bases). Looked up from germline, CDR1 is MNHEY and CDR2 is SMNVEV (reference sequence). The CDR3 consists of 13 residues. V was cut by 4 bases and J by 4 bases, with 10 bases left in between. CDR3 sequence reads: CASSYGGSTEAFF. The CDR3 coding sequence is TGTGCCAGCAGTTACGGGGGGAGCACTGAAGCTTTCTTT.

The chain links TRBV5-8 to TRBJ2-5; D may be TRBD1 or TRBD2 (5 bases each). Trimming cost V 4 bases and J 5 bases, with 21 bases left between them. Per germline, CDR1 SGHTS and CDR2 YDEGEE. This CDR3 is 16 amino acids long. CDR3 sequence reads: CASSADRYGGGETQYF. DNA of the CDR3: TGTGCCAGCAGCGCCGATCGGTATGGGGGTGGTGAGACCCAGTACTTC.

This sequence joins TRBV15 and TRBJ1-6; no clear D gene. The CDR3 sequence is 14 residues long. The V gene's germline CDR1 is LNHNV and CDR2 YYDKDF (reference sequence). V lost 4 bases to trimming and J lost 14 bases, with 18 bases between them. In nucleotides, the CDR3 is TGTGCCACCAGCACAAGCTTTATTAATTTGGCCCTCCACTTT. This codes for CATSTSFINLALHF. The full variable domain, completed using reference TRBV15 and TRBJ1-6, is DAMVIQNPRYQVTQFGKPVTLSCSQTLNHNVMYWYQQKSSQAPKLLFHYYDKDFNNEADTPDNFQSRRPNTSFCFLDIRSPGLGDTAMYLCATSTSFINLALHFGNGTRLTVT.

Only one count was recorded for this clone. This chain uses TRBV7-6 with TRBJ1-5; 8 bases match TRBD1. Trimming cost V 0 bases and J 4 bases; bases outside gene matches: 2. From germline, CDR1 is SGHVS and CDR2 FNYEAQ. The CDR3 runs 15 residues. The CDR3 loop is CASSLAGTGNQPQHF. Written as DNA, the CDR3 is TGTGCCAGCAGCTTAGCCGGGACAGGTAATCAGCCCCAGCATTTT.

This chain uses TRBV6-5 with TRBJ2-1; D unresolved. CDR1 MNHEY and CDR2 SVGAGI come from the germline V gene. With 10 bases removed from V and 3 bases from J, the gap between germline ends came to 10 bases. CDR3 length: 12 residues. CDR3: CATEDGYNEQFF. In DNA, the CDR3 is TGTGCCACCGAAGACGGCTACAATGAGCAGTTCTTC.

CDR3 residues: CASRKGAPGANVLTF. The CDR3 coding sequence is TGTGCCAGTAGAAAGGGGGCGCCTGGGGCCAACGTCCTGACTTTC. This chain connects TRBV19 to TRBJ2-6; 7 bases match TRBD1. In germline, CDR1 is LNHDA, CDR2 SQIVND (reference sequence). The CDR3 runs 15 residues. Trimming cost V 6 bases and J 2 bases; bases outside gene matches: 4.

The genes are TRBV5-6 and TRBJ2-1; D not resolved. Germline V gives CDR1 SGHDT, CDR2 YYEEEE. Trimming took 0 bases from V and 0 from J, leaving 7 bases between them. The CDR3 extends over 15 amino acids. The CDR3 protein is CASSLGSNSYNEQFF. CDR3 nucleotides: TGTGCCAGCAGCTTGGGAAGCAACTCCTACAATGAGCAGTTCTTC.

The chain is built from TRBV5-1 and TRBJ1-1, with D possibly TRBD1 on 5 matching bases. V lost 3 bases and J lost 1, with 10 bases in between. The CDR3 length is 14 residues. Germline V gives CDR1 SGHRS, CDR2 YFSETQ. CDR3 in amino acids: CASSWSTENTEAFF. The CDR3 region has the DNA TGCGCCAGCAGCTGGTCGACAGAGAACACTGAAGCTTTCTTT.

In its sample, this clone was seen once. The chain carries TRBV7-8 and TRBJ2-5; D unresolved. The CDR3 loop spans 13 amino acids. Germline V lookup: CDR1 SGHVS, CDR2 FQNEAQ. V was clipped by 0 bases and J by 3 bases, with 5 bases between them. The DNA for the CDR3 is TGTGCCAGCAGCTTAGCGCAGGAAGAGACCCAGTACTTC. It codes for CASSLAQEETQYF. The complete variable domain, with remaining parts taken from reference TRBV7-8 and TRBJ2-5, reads GAGVSQSPRYKVAKRGQDVALRCDPISGHVSLFWYQQALGQGPEFLTYFQNEAQLDKSGLPSDRFFAERPEGSVSTLKIQRTQQEDSAVYLCASSLAQEETQYFGPGTRLLVL.

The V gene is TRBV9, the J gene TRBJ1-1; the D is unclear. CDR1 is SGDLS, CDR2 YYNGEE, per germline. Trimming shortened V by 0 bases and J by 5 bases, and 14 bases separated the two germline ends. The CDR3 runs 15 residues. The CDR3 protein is CASSVAGVGGTEAFF. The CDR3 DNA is TGTGCCAGCAGCGTAGCTGGGGTCGGAGGAACTGAAGCTTTCTTT.

CDR3 bases: TGTGCCGCTGGAACAGGGTCCTACGAGCAGTACTTC. Translation gives CAAGTGSYEQYF. The genes are TRBV30 and TRBJ2-7; D perhaps matches TRBD1 (6 bases). CDR1 is GTSNPN and CDR2 is SVGIG in the germline V gene (reference sequence). CDR3 size: 12 residues. V dropped 8 bases and J dropped 1 base, with 12 bases sitting between them. The variable domain in full, completed from reference TRBV30 and TRBJ2-7, reads SQTIHQWPATLVQPVGSPLSLECTVEGTSNPNLYWYRQAAGRGLQLLFYSVGIGQISSEVPQNLSASRPQDRQFILSSKKLLLSDSGFYLCAAGTGSYEQYFGPGTRLTVT.

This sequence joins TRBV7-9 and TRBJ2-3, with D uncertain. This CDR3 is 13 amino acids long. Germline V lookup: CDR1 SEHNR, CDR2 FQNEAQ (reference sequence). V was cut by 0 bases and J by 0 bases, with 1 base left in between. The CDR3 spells CASSLASTDTQYF. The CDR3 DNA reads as TGTGCCAGCAGCTTAGCTAGCACAGATACGCAGTATTTT.

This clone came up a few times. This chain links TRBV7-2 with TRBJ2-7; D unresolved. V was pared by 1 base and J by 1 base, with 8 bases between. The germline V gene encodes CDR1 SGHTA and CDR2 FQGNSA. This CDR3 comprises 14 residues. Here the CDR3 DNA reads TGTGCCAGCAGCTTAGGGGCAGCTTCCTACGAGCAGTACTTC. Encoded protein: CASSLGAASYEQYF.

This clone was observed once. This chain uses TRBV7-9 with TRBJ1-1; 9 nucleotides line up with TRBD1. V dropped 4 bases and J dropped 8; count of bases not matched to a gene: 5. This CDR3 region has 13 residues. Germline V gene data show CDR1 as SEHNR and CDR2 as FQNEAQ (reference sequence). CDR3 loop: CASSWTGAREAFF. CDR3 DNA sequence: TGTGCCAGCAGCTGGACAGGGGCCAGGGAAGCTTTCTTT.

CDR3: CASSGTGGIYEQYF. CDR3 bases: TGTGCCAGCAGTGGGACAGGGGGAATTTACGAGCAGTACTTC. The chain carries TRBV27 and TRBJ2-7; 11 nucleotides match TRBD1. The CDR3 length is 14 residues. Germline V CDR1 and CDR2: MNHEY, SMNVEV (reference sequence). J gave up 4 bases and V 5 bases, and 4 bases lay outside the gene matches.

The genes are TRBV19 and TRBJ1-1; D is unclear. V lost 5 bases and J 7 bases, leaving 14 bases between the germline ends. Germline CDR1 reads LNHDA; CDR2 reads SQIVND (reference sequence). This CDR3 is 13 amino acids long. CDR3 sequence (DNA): TGTGCCAGTAGTCTAACCCTGACGGTTGAAGCTTTCTTT. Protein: CASSLTLTVEAFF.